The 16 T cell receptor beta chains given below trace back to one sample, sequenced in a study of tumor-infiltrating lymphocytes in primary liver carcinoma. Reverse transcription of roughly 470 ng total RNA with a constant-region primer produced TCR beta cDNA. ARM-PCR was slightly modified, and three nested multiplex PCR rounds with it gave rise to the TCR beta libraries. The study ran its first two PCR rounds for around 10 cycles each, using TRBV1-TRBV30 forward primers and a C-beta reverse primer. One entry per CDR3 protein results from TCRdb running MiXCR on the multiplex PCR reads. The sample has under 130,000 distinct CDR3 sequences, roughly 85% seen once. Unsorted bulk tissue (roughly 20-34 mg) underwent RNA and DNA co-extraction. The sequencing sample was made of liver tumor tissue from sampling region 3. Regarding subset: tumor region T3, left-lateral pole. The receptor source for this set is a man aged 35-49 years with primary liver carcinoma and hepatitis B virus infection.

A word on this clonotype: An end of the junction differs from the germline gene, which may be a read error. The J gene is TRBJ2-3, the V gene TRBV11-2, with D unclear. The CDR3 contains 12 residues. CDR1 is SGHAT, CDR2 FQNNGV, per germline. The CDR3 spells CASSSRTNTQYF. The CDR3 DNA reads as TGTGCCAGCAGCTCCCGCACAAATACTCAGTATTTT.

This rearrangement joins TRBV29-1 to TRBJ1-1; D call uncertain. Germline lookup yields CDR1 SQVTM and CDR2 ANQGSEA. This CDR3 is built from 14 residues. Between the trimmed V and J ends, which lost 3 bases and 2 bases, there was a span of 13 bases. This CDR3 is CSVDDERANTEAFF. DNA of the CDR3: TGCAGCGTTGATGATGAGAGAGCTAACACTGAAGCTTTCTTT.

This clonotype was counted once. The junction departs from germline at one end; a sequencing error may be responsible. This sequence joins TRBV12-3 or TRBV12-4 and TRBJ2-7; D is unresolved. The CDR3 is made up of 12 amino acids. The CDR3 region has the DNA TGTACCACCAGTTTCTCGGCCTACGAGCAGTGCTTC. Translating gives CTTSFSAYEQCF.

This clonotype occurred many times. The chain links TRBV7-8 to TRBJ2-5; 7 positions match TRBD2. J was trimmed by 7 bases and V by 5 bases; bases with no gene match: 16. Germline V CDR1 and CDR2: SGHVS, FQNEAQ. CDR3 length: 16 amino acids. The CDR3 nucleotides read TGTGCCAGCAGCCGAAGGGCGGGAGTGAGGGAAGGGACCCAGTACTTC. The encoded protein is CASSRRAGVREGTQYF. Using reference TRBV7-8 and TRBJ2-5 for the parts outside the CDR3, the full variable domain is GAGVSQSPRYKVAKRGQDVALRCDPISGHVSLFWYQQALGQGPEFLTYFQNEAQLDKSGLPSDRFFAERPEGSVSTLKIQRTQQEDSAVYLCASSRRAGVREGTQYFGPGTRLLVL.

About this clonotype: One end of the junction is discordant with germline, which a read error may explain. The chain is built from TRBV29-1 and TRBJ2-3; D perhaps matches TRBD2 (6 bases). This CDR3 spans 15 amino acids. Germline V gene data show CDR1 as SQVTM and CDR2 as ANQGSEA. CDR3 protein: CSVEGGAGITNTQYF. DNA for the CDR3: TGCAGTGTTGAGGGCGGGGCCGGCATCACGAATACGCAGTATTTT.

To note about this clonotype: Its ends do not fully match the called genes, so a read error is possible. The chain couples TRBV6-1 to TRBJ1-2; D unclear. This CDR3 contains 13 residues. Germline lookup yields CDR1 MNHNS and CDR2 SASEGT. The CDR3 DNA is TGTGTCAGCAGTGAAGTTCCAAAGTATGGCTACACGTTC. It codes for CVSSEVPKYGYTF.

A word on this clonotype: No conserved phenylalanine or tryptophan is present at the end of the CDR3, so a read error is the likely explanation. This sequence joins TRBV7-9 and TRBJ2-5, with 9 bases lining up with TRBD2. The CDR3 is made up of 14 amino acids. Germline-derived CDR1 and CDR2 are SEHNR and FQNEAQ (reference sequence). The CDR3, as DNA: TGTGCCGGCAGCTTAGTAGCGGGAGTAGAGACCCAGTACCTC. It yields the protein CAGSLVAGVETQYL.

The sample holds one count of this clonotype. One end of the junction is discordant with germline, which a read error may explain. The chain couples TRBV12-3 or TRBV12-4 to TRBJ2-5; D is perhaps TRBD2 (6 bases). The CDR3 is 13 amino acids. The CDR3 DNA sequence: TGTGCCAGCAGTTTGGCGGGGATAGAGACCCGGTACTTC. It codes for CASSLAGIETRYF.

This clonotype was seen at least ten times. The chain couples TRBV6-2 or TRBV6-3 to TRBJ2-5; D not resolved. V was trimmed by 2 bases and J by 1 base, leaving 11 bases between them. Looked up from germline, CDR1 is MNHEY and CDR2 is SVGEGT. The CDR3 is 15 amino acids. In DNA, the CDR3 is TGTGCCAGCAGTTACCGGGCAGTTACCCAAGAGACCCAGTACTTC. Protein sequence: CASSYRAVTQETQYF.

With regard to this clonotype: Here the CDR3 omits its conserved ending phenylalanine or tryptophan, so a read error is the likely source. The rearrangement links TRBV6-1 to TRBJ2-6; D tentatively reads TRBD1 or TRBD2 (5 bases each). The CDR3 contains 15 residues. Germline V gene lookup returns CDR1 MNHNS and CDR2 SASEGT. Trimming took 4 bases from V and 0 from J, leaving 7 bases between them. The CDR3 reads CASSGGDSGANVLTY. The CDR3 bases are TGTGCCAGCAGTGGAGGGGACTCTGGGGCCAACGTCCTGACTTAC.

CDR3 protein: CGGTTPNTEAFF. The DNA for the CDR3 is TGCGGCGGAACAACCCCTAACACTGAAGCTTTCTTT. V is TRBV29-1 and J is TRBJ1-1; D is undetermined. The CDR3 loop spans 12 amino acids. The germline V gene encodes CDR1 SQVTM and CDR2 ANQGSEA.

Remarks on this clonotype: The CDR3 carries no conserved terminal phenylalanine or tryptophan, so it likely arises from a read error. This sequence joins TRBV6-1 and TRBJ2-5; weak D call: TRBD1 (5 bases). The CDR3 is made up of 14 amino acids. Germline loops: CDR1 MNHNS, CDR2 SASEGT. CDR3 protein: CASSEGHAQETQYL. The DNA of the CDR3 is TGTGCAAGCAGTGAAGGACACGCACAAGAGACCCAGTACTTA.

In this sample, this clonotype turned up once. Likely a read error: the CDR3 ends without its conserved phenylalanine or tryptophan. The chain couples TRBV6-2 or TRBV6-3 to TRBJ2-1; 10 bases line up with TRBD2. The CDR3 has 16 amino acids. Germline loops: CDR1 MNHEY, CDR2 SVGEGT. The CDR3 sequence is CASTGTSAEYYNGQFL. The DNA for the CDR3 is TGTGCCAGCACTGGGACTAGCGCCGAGTACTACAATGGGCAGTTCTTG.

The V and J genes are TRBV7-3 and TRBJ2-3; either TRBD1 or TRBD2 may supply D (5 bases each). V lost 1 base, J lost 4 bases, and 9 bases lay in between. Germline loops: CDR1 SGHTA, CDR2 FQGTGA. CDR3 size: 14 residues. The CDR3 protein is CASSLMGDPDTQYF. CDR3 nucleotides: TGTGCCAGCAGCTTAATGGGGGACCCAGATACGCAGTATTTT.

The rearrangement joins TRBV5-4 to TRBJ2-7; D is tentatively TRBD1 or TRBD2 (5 bases each). In germline, CDR1 is SGHNT, CDR2 YYREEE (reference sequence). Trimming took off 4 bases at V and 5 bases at J, with 19 bases between the two ends. The CDR3 sequence is 15 residues long. CDR3 sequence reads: CASSTTGTGINEQYF. The CDR3 nucleotides are TGTGCCAGCAGCACAACTGGGACGGGGATCAACGAGCAGTACTTC.

To note about this clonotype: A much larger clone is a single base away; this may be a read error. The genes are TRBV25-1 and TRBJ2-7; 7 positions agree with TRBD1. With V trimmed by 6 bases and J by 7 bases, 9 bases remained unmatched. The CDR3 covers 13 residues. Germline CDR1 is MGHDK and CDR2 is SYGVNS. This CDR3 reads CASSQTGMREQYF. For the CDR3, the DNA is TGTGCCAGCAGCCAGACAGGGATGAGAGAGCAGTACTTC.